This T cell receptor (beta chain) originates from a study of CD8 T cells in Susac syndrome. With random hexamers, about 0.45 to 1 ug RNA was reverse transcribed. TCRdb re-called the immunoSEQ multiplex PCR reads with MiXCR, one entry per CDR3 protein. The sample lists roughly 100,000 distinct CDR3 sequences, roughly 95% seen once, with roughly 0.38% in the top ten. V lost 3 bases, J lost 5 bases, and 5 bases lay in between. The CDR3 extends over 10 amino acids. Per the germline V gene, CDR1 is DFQATT and CDR2 is SNEGSKA (reference sequence). The chain couples TRBV20-1 to TRBJ2-7, with D hard to call. The sequence was obtained from a human donor with Susac syndrome. Sample: CD8+ T cells from PBMCs. The CDR3 spells CSASFHEQYF. CDR3 DNA: TGCAGTGCTAGTTTCCACGAGCAGTACTTC.